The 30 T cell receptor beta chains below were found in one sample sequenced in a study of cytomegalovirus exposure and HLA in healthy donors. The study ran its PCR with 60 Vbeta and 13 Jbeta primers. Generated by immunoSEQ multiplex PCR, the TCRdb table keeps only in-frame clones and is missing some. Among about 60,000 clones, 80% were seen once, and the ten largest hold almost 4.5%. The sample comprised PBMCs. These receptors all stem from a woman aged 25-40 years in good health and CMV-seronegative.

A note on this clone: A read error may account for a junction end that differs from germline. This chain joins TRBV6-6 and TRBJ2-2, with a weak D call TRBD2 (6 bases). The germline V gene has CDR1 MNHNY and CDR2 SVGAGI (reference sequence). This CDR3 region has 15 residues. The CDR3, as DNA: TGTGCCAGCAGTTTCTCCTTCGGGGGACCCGGGAAGCTGTTTTTT. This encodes CASSFSFGGPGKLFF.

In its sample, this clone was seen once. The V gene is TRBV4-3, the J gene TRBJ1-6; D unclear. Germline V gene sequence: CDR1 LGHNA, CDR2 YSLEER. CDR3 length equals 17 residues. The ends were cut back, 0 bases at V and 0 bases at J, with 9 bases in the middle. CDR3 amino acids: CASSQDPPSSYNSPLHF. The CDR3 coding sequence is TGCGCCAGCAGCCAAGATCCGCCGAGCTCCTATAATTCACCCCTCCACTTT.

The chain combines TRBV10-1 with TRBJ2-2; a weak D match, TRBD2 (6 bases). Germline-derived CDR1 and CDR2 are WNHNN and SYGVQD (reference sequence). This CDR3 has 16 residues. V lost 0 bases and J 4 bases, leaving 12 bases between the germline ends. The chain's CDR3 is CASSESLRGFTGELFF. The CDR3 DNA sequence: TGCGCCAGCAGTGAGTCATTGCGGGGATTCACCGGGGAGCTGTTTTTT.

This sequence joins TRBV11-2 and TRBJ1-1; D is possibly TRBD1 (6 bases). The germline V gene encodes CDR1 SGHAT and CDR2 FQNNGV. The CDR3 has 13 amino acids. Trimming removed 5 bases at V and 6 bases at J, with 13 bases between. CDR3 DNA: TGTGCCAGCAGCCTACAGGGTTTGCCTGAAGCTTTCTTT. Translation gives CASSLQGLPEAFF. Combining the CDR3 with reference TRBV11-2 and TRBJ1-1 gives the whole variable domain EAGVAQSPRYKIIEKRQSVAFWCNPISGHATLYWYQQILGQGPKLLIQFQNNGVVDDSQLPKDRFSAERLKGVDSTLKIQPAKLEDSAVYLCASSLQGLPEAFFGQGTRLTVV.

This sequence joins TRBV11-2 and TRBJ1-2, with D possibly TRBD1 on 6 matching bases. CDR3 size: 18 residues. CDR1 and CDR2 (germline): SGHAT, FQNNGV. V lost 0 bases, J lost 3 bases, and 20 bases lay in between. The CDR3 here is CASSLDRWDTDIYYGYTF. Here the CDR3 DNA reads TGTGCCAGCAGCTTAGATCGGTGGGACACCGATATTTACTATGGCTACACCTTC. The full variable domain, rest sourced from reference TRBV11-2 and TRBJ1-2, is EAGVAQSPRYKIIEKRQSVAFWCNPISGHATLYWYQQILGQGPKLLIQFQNNGVVDDSQLPKDRFSAERLKGVDSTLKIQPAKLEDSAVYLCASSLDRWDTDIYYGYTFGSGTRLTVV.

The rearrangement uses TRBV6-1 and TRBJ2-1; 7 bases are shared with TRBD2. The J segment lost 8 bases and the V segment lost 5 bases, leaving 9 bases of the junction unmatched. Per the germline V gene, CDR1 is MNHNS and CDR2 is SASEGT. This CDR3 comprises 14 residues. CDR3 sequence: CASSTQRGFYEQFF. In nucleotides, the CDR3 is TGTGCCAGCAGTACCCAGCGGGGTTTCTATGAGCAGTTCTTC.

CDR3 loop: CASSQVGTATNYGYTF. CDR3 sequence (DNA): TGCGCCAGCAGCCAAGTCGGGACAGCGACTAACTATGGCTACACCTTC. The chain couples TRBV4-1 to TRBJ1-2; 7 nucleotides line up with TRBD1. CDR1 MGHRA and CDR2 YSYEKL come from the germline V gene. Germline trimming cut 1 base from V and 0 bases from J; bases unmatched to any gene: 5. The CDR3 is 16 residues long.

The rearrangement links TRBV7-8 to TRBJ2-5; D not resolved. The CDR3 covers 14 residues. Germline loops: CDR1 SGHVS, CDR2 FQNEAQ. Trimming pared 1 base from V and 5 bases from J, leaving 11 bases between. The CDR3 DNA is TGTGCCAGCAGCTTAGTGGGCCAGACGGAGACCCAGTACTTC. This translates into CASSLVGQTETQYF.

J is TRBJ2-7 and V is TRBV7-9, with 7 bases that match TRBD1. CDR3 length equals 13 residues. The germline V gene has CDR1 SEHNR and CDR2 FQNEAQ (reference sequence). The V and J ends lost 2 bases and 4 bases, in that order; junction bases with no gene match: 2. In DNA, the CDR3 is TGTGCCAGCAGCTTACCAGGGGGTTACGAGCAGTACTTC. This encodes CASSLPGGYEQYF.

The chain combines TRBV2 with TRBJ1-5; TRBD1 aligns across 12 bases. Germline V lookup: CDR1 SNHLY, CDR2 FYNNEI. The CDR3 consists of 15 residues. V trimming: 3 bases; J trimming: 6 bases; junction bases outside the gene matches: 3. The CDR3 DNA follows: TGTGCCAGCAGTGAGGGACAGGGGGCGAGTCAGCCCCAGCATTTT. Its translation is CASSEGQGASQPQHF.

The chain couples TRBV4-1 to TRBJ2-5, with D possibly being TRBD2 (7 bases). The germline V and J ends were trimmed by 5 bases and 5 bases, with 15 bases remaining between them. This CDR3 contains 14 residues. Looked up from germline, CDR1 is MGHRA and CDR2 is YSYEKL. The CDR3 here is CASSYRRGAETQYF. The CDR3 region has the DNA TGCGCCAGCAGCTACCGACGGGGGGCTGAGACCCAGTACTTC.

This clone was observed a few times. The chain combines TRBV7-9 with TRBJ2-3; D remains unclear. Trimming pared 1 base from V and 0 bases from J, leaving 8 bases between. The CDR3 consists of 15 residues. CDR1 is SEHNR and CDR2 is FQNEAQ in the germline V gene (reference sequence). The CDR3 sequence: CASSLVLTSTDTQYF. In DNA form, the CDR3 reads TGTGCCAGCAGCTTAGTTCTGACTAGCACAGATACGCAGTATTTT.

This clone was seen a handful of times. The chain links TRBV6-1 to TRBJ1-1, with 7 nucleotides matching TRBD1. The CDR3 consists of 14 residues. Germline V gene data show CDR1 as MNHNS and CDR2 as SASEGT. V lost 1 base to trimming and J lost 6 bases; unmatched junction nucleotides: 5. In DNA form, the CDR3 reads TGTGCCAGCAGTGAAGGATACAGGGGTTCTGAAGCTTTCTTT. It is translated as CASSEGYRGSEAFF.

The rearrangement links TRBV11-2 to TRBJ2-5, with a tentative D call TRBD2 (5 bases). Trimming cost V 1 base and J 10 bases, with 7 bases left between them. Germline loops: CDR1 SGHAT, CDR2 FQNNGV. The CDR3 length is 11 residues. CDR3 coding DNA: TGTGCCAGCAGCTTAGGAGGGATCCAGTACTTC. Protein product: CASSLGGIQYF. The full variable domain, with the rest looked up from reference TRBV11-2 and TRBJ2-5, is EAGVAQSPRYKIIEKRQSVAFWCNPISGHATLYWYQQILGQGPKLLIQFQNNGVVDDSQLPKDRFSAERLKGVDSTLKIQPAKLEDSAVYLCASSLGGIQYFGPGTRLLVL.

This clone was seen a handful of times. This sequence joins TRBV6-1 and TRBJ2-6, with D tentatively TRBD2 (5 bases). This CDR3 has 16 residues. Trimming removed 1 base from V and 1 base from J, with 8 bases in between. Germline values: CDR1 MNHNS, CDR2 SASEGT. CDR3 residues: CASSEGSGSGANVLTF. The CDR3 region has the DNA TGTGCCAGCAGTGAAGGGTCGGGGTCTGGGGCCAACGTCCTGACTTTC.

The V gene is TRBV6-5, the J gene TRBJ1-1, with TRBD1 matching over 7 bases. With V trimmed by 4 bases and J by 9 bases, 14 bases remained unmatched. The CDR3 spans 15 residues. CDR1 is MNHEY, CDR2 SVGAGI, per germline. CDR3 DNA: TGTGCCAGCAGTTCCCCGGGTGTGTTACAGGGGAAAGCTTTCTTT. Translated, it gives CASSSPGVLQGKAFF.

This chain's CDR3 is CASSQRAGRSDGYTF. The CDR3 nucleotides read TGCGCCAGCAGCCAACGCGCGGGAAGAAGCGATGGCTACACCTTC. The chain has TRBV4-3 and TRBJ1-2, with D uncertain. The CDR3 sequence is 15 residues long. V lost 2 bases and J 6 bases, leaving 16 bases between the germline ends. Germline lookup yields CDR1 LGHNA and CDR2 YSLEER.

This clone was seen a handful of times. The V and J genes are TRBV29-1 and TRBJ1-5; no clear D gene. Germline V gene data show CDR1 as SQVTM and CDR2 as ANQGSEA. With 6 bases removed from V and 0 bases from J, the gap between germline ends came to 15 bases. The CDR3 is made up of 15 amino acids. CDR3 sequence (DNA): TGCAGCGTCCGAGGGCCAGGAAATAGCAATCAGCCCCAGCATTTT. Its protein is CSVRGPGNSNQPQHF. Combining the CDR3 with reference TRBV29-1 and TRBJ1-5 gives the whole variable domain SAVISQKPSRDICQRGTSLTIQCQVDSQVTMMFWYRQQPGQSLTLIATANQGSEATYESGFVIDKFPISRPNLTFSTLTVSNMSPEDSSIYLCSVRGPGNSNQPQHFGDGTRLSIL.

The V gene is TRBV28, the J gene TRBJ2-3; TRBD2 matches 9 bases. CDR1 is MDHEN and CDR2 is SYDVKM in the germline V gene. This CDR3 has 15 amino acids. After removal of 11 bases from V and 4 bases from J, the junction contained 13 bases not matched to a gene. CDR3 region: CASRNGGGAADTQYF. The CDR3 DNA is TGTGCCTCCAGGAATGGCGGGGGGGCCGCAGATACGCAGTATTTT.

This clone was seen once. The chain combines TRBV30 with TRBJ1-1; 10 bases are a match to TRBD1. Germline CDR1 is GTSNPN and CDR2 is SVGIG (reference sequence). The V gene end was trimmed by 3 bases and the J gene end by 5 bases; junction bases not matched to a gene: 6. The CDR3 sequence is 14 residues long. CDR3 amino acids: CAWRGTGDSTEAFF. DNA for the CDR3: TGTGCCTGGAGAGGGACAGGGGATTCTACTGAAGCTTTCTTT.

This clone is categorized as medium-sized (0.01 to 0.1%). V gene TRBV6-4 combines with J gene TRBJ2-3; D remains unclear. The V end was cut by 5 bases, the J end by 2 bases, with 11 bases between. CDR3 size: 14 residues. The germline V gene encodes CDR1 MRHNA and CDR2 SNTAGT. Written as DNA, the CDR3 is TGTGCCAGCAGTCCCTCCGGGTCCACAGATACGCAGTATTTT. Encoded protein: CASSPSGSTDTQYF.

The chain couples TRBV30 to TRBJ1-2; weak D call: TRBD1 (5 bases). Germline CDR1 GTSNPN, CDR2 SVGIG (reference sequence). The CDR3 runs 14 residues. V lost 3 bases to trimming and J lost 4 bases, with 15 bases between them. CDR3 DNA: TGTGCCTGGAGCCGGGACTCTCGATCCTATGGCTACACCTTC. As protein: CAWSRDSRSYGYTF. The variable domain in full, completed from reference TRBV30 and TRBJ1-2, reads SQTIHQWPATLVQPVGSPLSLECTVEGTSNPNLYWYRQAAGRGLQLLFYSVGIGQISSEVPQNLSASRPQDRQFILSSKKLLLSDSGFYLCAWSRDSRSYGYTFGSGTRLTVV.

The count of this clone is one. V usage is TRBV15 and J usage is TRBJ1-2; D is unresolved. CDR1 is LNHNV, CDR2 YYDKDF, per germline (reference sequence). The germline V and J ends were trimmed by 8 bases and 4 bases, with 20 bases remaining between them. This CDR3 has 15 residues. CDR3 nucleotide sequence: TGTGCCACCCGGGTGGGTAACCTTTTACGCTATGGCTACACCTTC. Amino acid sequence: CATRVGNLLRYGYTF.

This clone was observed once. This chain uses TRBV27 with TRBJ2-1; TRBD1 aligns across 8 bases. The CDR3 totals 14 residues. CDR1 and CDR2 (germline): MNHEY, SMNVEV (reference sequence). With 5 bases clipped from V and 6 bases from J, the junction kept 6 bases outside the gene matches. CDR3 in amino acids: CASSLTGVSNEQFF. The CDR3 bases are TGTGCCAGCAGTCTGACAGGGGTAAGCAATGAGCAGTTCTTC.

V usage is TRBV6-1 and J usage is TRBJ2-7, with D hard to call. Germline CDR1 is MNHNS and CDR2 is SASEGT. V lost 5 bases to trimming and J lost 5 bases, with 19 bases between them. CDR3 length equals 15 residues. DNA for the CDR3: TGTGCCAGCAGTAGTAATATCTTCGGTCTGGACGAGCAGTACTTC. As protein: CASSSNIFGLDEQYF.

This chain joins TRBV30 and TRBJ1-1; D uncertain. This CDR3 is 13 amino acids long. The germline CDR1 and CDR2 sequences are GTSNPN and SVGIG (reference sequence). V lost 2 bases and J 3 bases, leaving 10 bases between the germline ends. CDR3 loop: CAWSRSQYTEAFF. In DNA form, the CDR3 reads TGTGCCTGGAGTCGGAGCCAGTACACTGAAGCTTTCTTT. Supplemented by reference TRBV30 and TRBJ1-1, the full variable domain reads SQTIHQWPATLVQPVGSPLSLECTVEGTSNPNLYWYRQAAGRGLQLLFYSVGIGQISSEVPQNLSASRPQDRQFILSSKKLLLSDSGFYLCAWSRSQYTEAFFGQGTRLTVV.

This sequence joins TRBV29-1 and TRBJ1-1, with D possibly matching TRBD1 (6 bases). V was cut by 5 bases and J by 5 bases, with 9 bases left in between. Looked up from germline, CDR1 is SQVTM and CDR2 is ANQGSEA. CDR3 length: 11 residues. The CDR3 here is CSVTGRTEAFF. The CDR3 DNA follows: TGCAGCGTTACAGGGAGAACTGAAGCTTTCTTT.

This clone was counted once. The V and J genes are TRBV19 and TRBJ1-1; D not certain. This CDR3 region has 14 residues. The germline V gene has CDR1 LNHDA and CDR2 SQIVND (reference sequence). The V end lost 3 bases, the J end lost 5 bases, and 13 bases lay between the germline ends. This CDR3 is CASSIAGGRTEAFF. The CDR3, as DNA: TGTGCCAGTAGTATCGCGGGAGGTCGGACTGAAGCTTTCTTT.

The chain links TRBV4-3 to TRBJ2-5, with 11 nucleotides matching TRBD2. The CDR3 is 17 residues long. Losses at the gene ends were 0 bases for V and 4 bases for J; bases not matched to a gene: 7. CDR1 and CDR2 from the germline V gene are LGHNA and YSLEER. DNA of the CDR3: TGCGCCAGCAGCCAAGATTTAGCGGGAGGGCCGGGAGAGACCCAGTACTTC. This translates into CASSQDLAGGPGETQYF.

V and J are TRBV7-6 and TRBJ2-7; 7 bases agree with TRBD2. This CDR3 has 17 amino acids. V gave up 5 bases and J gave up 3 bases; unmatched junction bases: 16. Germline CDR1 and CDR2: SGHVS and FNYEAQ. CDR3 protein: CASSPVAGVVRGYEQYF. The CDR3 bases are TGTGCCAGCAGCCCGGTGGCGGGAGTAGTTAGGGGCTACGAGCAGTACTTC.